The T cell receptor beta chain under discussion was sequenced for a study of cytomegalovirus exposure and HLA in healthy donors. V shed 1 base and J shed 5 bases, with 18 bases lying between them. Germline-derived CDR1 and CDR2 are GTSNPN and SVGIG (reference sequence). The CDR3 runs to 16 residues. Primers for the PCR totalled 60 Vbeta and 13 Jbeta. Clones were sequenced by immunoSEQ multiplex PCR, and TCRdb holds only the in-frame ones, with some missing. The sample carries about 130,000 clones, around 75% recorded once. Sequences were obtained from PBMCs. The chain recombines TRBV30 with TRBJ2-1; TRBD2 might be the D (6 bases). This TCR derives from a young man in good health and CMV-seronegative. The CDR3 DNA sequence: TGTGCCTGGAGTGGTCCTGGAGGGGCTCTCCACAATGAGCAGTTCTTC. It codes for CAWSGPGGALHNEQFF.